These T cell receptor beta chains were read from a single sample in a study of CD8 T cells in Susac syndrome. In TCRdb, the immunoSEQ multiplex PCR reads were re-called with MiXCR into one record per CDR3 protein. The table has about 430,000 distinct CDR3 sequences, 85% seen once. Sequences were obtained from CD8+ T cells from PBMCs. Every receptor here comes from a human donor with multiple sclerosis. CDR3s include the opening cysteine and the closing phenylalanine or tryptophan. A D gene is named only where the DNA matches it firmly. Part of the rows lack a size; the others show once, few, many or a class for expanded clones.

clone_size | j_call | v_call | d_call | cdr3_nt | cdr3_aa
. | TRBJ2-1 | TRBV20-1 | TRBD1 | TGCAGTGCTAGAGATCCAGGGGGCGTCTACAATGAGCAGTTCTTC | CSARDPGGVYNEQFF
. | TRBJ1-2 | TRBV7-3 | . | TGTGCCAGCAGCTCCCCCGACAGTTCCTATGGCTACACCTTC | CASSSPDSSYGYTF
. | TRBJ1-1 | TRBV5-4 | . | TGTGCCAGCAGCTTGCGGTTTTTGAACACTGAAGCTTTCTTT | CASSLRFLNTEAFF
. | TRBJ2-2 | TRBV27 | TRBD2 | TGTGCCAGCAGTTGGGTGACTAGCGGGTCGGGGAACACCGGGGAGCTGTTTTTT | CASSWVTSGSGNTGELFF
. | TRBJ1-4 | TRBV6-5 | . | TGTGCCAGCAGCCCATATTCAGGGGTTTTTGAAAAACTGTTTTTT | CASSPYSGVFEKLFF
few | TRBJ1-4 | TRBV6-6 | . | TGTGCCAGCAGTTACTCGCCAGGAATTGGCGAAAAACTGTTTTTT | CASSYSPGIGEKLFF
. | TRBJ1-3 | TRBV27 | . | TGTGCCAGCAGTCTGTCAATCTCTGGAAACACCATATATTTT | CASSLSISGNTIYF
. | TRBJ2-3 | TRBV27 | . | TGTGCCAGCAGGGGCGTGTCTAGTGCAGATACGCAGTATTTT | CASRGVSSADTQYF
once | TRBJ2-7 | TRBV20-1 | . | TGCAGTGCTAGTCCTCCGGGCTCGGAGAGTTGGGGGGAGCAGTACTTC | CSASPPGSESWGEQYF
once | TRBJ2-7 | TRBV28 | . | TGTGCCAGCAGTTTAGGTGCCAGACCAATCTACGAGCAGTACTTC | CASSLGARPIYEQYF
. | TRBJ1-6 | TRBV13 | . | TGTGCCAGCAGCCCTTCTAATTCACCCCTCCACTTT | CASSPSNSPLHF
. | TRBJ2-7 | TRBV4-1 | . | TGCGCCAGCAGCCAAGAGGCTATTTCCTACGAGCAGTACTTC | CASSQEAISYEQYF
. | TRBJ2-3 | TRBV6-1 | TRBD2 | TGTGCCAGCAGACTACTAGCGGGGTATACGGCAGATACGCAGTATTTT | CASRLLAGYTADTQYF
. | TRBJ1-3 | TRBV10-1 | . | TGCGCCAGCAGTGAGTCGTTGCCGGACTCTGGAAACACCATATATTTT | CASSESLPDSGNTIYF
few | TRBJ2-6 | TRBV5-4 | . | TGTGCCAGCAGTTTTTTCAGCTCTGGGGCCAACGTCCTGACTTTC | CASSFFSSGANVLTF
. | TRBJ2-7 | TRBV3-1 | TRBD1 | TGTGCCAGCAGCCAAGATGGGACAGGGACTCCCTACGAGCAGTACTTC | CASSQDGTGTPYEQYF
. | TRBJ2-7 | TRBV15 | . | TGTGCCACCAGCAGAGGTGGGACTGGCAACGAGCAGTACTTC | CATSRGGTGNEQYF
. | TRBJ1-5 | TRBV4-1 | . | TGCGCCAGCAGCCACCCTGGGACCGACCACAATCAGCCCCAGCATTTT | CASSHPGTDHNQPQHF
few | TRBJ2-7 | TRBV7-2 | . | TGTGCCAGCAGCCGCGACGTCTACGAGCAGTACTTC | CASSRDVYEQYF
. | TRBJ2-1 | TRBV19 | . | TGTGCCAGTCTAGGGGGTGGGGGCAATGAGCAGTTCTTC | CASLGGGGNEQFF
. | TRBJ1-6 | TRBV5-4 | . | TGTGCCAGCAGCTTGGATAAGAGCTCCTATAATTCACCCCTCCACTTT | CASSLDKSSYNSPLHF
. | TRBJ2-1 | TRBV27 | . | TGTGCCAGTTTACAGGGAGTTGAGCAGTTCTTC | CASLQGVEQFF
. | TRBJ2-2 | TRBV11-2 | . | TGTGCCAGCAGCTTAGATTTCCGGACGCCGTCCGGGGAGCTGTTTTTT | CASSLDFRTPSGELFF
. | TRBJ2-1 | TRBV25-1 | TRBD1 | TGTGCCAGCAGTGAATGGACAGGAACGTTCTTC | CASSEWTGTFF
. | TRBJ2-5 | TRBV28 | . | TGTGCCAGCAGTCCGCCAGGGTCTTCCTTTACCGAGACCCAGTACTTC | CASSPPGSSFTETQYF
few | TRBJ1-2 | TRBV4-1 | . | TGCGCCAGCAGCCAAGAGCCGAGCAACTATGGCTACACCTTC | CASSQEPSNYGYTF
. | TRBJ1-4 | TRBV7-6 | . | TGTGCCAGCAGCCTGGTGGAGTCTGAAAAACTGTTTTTT | CASSLVESEKLFF
few | TRBJ2-7 | TRBV7-9 | . | TGTGCCAGCAGCTTAGAATCCCACGAGCAGTACTTC | CASSLESHEQYF
once | TRBJ2-1 | TRBV27 | TRBD1 | TGTGCCAGCAGTGAGGGACAGGGTCGGCATCAAATGGGTGGTGAGCAGTTCTTC | CASSEGQGRHQMGGEQFF
. | TRBJ1-2 | TRBV5-1 | . | TGCGCCAGCAGCTTCGATGTCAGGGGTGGTGGCTACACCTTC | CASSFDVRGGGYTF
. | TRBJ2-1 | TRBV9 | . | TGTGCCAGCAGCGGAGGACACGGGGGAAATGAGCAGTTCTTC | CASSGGHGGNEQFF
. | TRBJ1-6 | TRBV7-2 | TRBD1 | TGTGCCAGCAGCTTAGGCGCAGGGGGCCTTTCACCCCTCCACTTT | CASSLGAGGLSPLHF
. | TRBJ2-3 | TRBV6-1 | . | TGTGCCAGCAGCCCCGGGACTCGAGGGGGCACGGATACGCAGTATTTT | CASSPGTRGGTDTQYF
. | TRBJ1-5 | TRBV4-1 | . | TGCGCCAGCAGCCAAGCTCAGAATAGCAATCAGCCCCAGCATTTT | CASSQAQNSNQPQHF
. | TRBJ2-1 | TRBV30 | . | TGTGCCTGGACCCGGACGGGGACCTACAATGAGCAGTTCTTC | CAWTRTGTYNEQFF
once | TRBJ2-2 | TRBV4-1 | . | TGCGCCAGCAGCCAAGAAGCAGTACTCGGGGAGCTGTTTTTT | CASSQEAVLGELFF